These 16 T cell receptor beta chains were all obtained from the same sample, sequenced in a study of T cells in Graves' hyperthyroidism and ophthalmopathy. Using RNA transcripts as the source, TCR beta CDR3 regions were amplified. A first-round RT-PCR of the TCR CDR3 used the HTBI primer set. In TCRdb, the multiplex PCR reads were re-called with MiXCR into one record per CDR3 protein. The sample contains around 430,000 distinct CDR3 sequences, more than 12% of which appear only once. Sequenced material: blood. These receptors all come from a woman aged 25 to 39 with Graves' hyperthyroidism.

In this sample, this clonotype turned up a few times. The chain uses TRBV12-5 and TRBJ2-7, with D perhaps TRBD2 (6 bases). The CDR3 is made up of 14 amino acids. With 5 bases removed from V and 5 bases from J, the gap between germline ends came to 16 bases. Germline CDR1 and CDR2: LGHNT and FRNRAP. CDR3 region: CASGPDLAGNEQYF. The CDR3 DNA reads as TGTGCTAGTGGTCCGGACCTCGCGGGGAACGAGCAGTACTTC. The full variable domain, completed using reference TRBV12-5 and TRBJ2-7, is DARVTQTPRHKVTEMGQEVTMRCQPILGHNTVFWYRQTMMQGLELLAYFRNRAPLDDSGMPKDRFSAEMPDATLATLKIQPSEPRDSAVYFCASGPDLAGNEQYFGPGTRLTVT.

This clonotype came up a few times. This rearrangement joins TRBV28 to TRBJ2-1; 16 bases align to TRBD2. J lost 5 bases, V lost 5 bases, and 9 bases had no gene match. Germline V gene lookup returns CDR1 MDHEN and CDR2 SYDVKM. The CDR3 runs 18 residues. The chain's CDR3 is CASSPGLAGGYPHNEQFF. For the CDR3, the DNA is TGTGCCAGCAGTCCGGGACTAGCGGGAGGGTACCCCCACAATGAGCAGTTCTTC.

The gene calls are TRBV7-9 and TRBJ2-1, with 8 bases identical to TRBD1. After removal of 6 bases from V and 8 bases from J, the junction contained 12 bases not matched to a gene. CDR3 length: 15 residues. Germline-derived CDR1 and CDR2 are SEHNR and FQNEAQ (reference sequence). The CDR3 nucleotides are TGTGCCAGCAGTCCTCCGGGACAGGTTACCGATGAGCAGTTCTTC. Translating gives CASSPPGQVTDEQFF. The full variable domain, in which reference TRBV7-9 and TRBJ2-1 provide the parts outside the CDR3, is DTGVSQNPRHKITKRGQNVTFRCDPISEHNRLYWYRQTLGQGPEFLTYFQNEAQLEKSRLLSDRFSAERPKGSFSTLEIQRTEQGDSAMYLCASSPPGQVTDEQFFGPGTRLTVL.

This clonotype was counted a few times. The chain links TRBV20-1 to TRBJ2-3; TRBD1 or TRBD2 may be the D gene (5 bases each). Germline V gives CDR1 DFQATT, CDR2 SNEGSKA (reference sequence). The CDR3 covers 15 residues. V lost 7 bases to trimming and J lost 0 bases, with 17 bases between them. Written as DNA, the CDR3 is TGCAGTGTTACCTCCGGGACGGAGAGCACAGATACGCAGTATTTT. It translates to CSVTSGTESTDTQYF.

The table lists this clonotype with many counts. The CDR3: CASSQEGFGELFF. CDR3 DNA: TGTGCCAGCAGCCAGGAGGGATTCGGGGAGCTGTTTTTT. This chain joins TRBV3-1 and TRBJ2-2, with D maybe TRBD2 (6 bases). The CDR3 consists of 13 residues. The ends were cut back, 3 bases at V and 7 bases at J, with 9 bases in the middle. Germline-derived CDR1 and CDR2 are LGHDT and YNNKEL (reference sequence).

This clonotype was observed a single time. The chain combines TRBV6-5 with TRBJ2-7, with 9 bases fitting TRBD2. CDR1 MNHEY and CDR2 SVGAGI come from the germline V gene. This CDR3 region has 15 residues. Unmatched junction bases numbered 8, after V lost 2 bases and J lost 6 bases. Here the CDR3 DNA reads TGTGCCAGCAGTTACGCCCTCCTAGCGGGAACCGAGCAGTACTTC. Its protein product is CASSYALLAGTEQYF.

The chain combines TRBV6-1 with TRBJ1-5; D ambiguous. In germline, CDR1 is MNHNS, CDR2 SASEGT. The V and J ends lost 8 bases and 0 bases respectively, with 14 bases between them. The CDR3 has 15 amino acids. CDR3 DNA: TGTGCCAGCCGGCTGAGCTTTATTAGCAATCAGCCCCAGCATTTT. Translating it yields CASRLSFISNQPQHF.

This clonotype was counted ten times or more. The V gene is TRBV20-1, the J gene TRBJ1-1; 8 nucleotides align to TRBD1. The trim removed 5 bases at V and 0 bases at J, leaving 2 bases unmatched. Germline CDR1 reads DFQATT; CDR2 reads SNEGSKA (reference sequence). This CDR3 spans 13 amino acids. CDR3 DNA: TGCAGTGCTGTCAGGGGGCTGAACACTGAAGCTTTCTTT. Translation: CSAVRGLNTEAFF.

This clonotype showed up many times. The chain links TRBV28 to TRBJ2-7; D is possibly TRBD1 or TRBD2 (5 bases each). Trimming cost V 7 bases and J 6 bases, with 22 bases left between them. The CDR3 has 15 amino acids. Germline CDR1 MDHEN, CDR2 SYDVKM. The CDR3 here is CASTRERAGSSEQYF. CDR3 in DNA: TGTGCCAGCACTCGAGAGAGGGCAGGGAGCTCCGAGCAGTACTTC.

The chain has TRBV5-8 and TRBJ1-5, with unresolved D. The V end was cut by 3 bases, the J end by 0 bases, with 13 bases between. The CDR3 is made up of 16 amino acids. Germline-derived CDR1 and CDR2 are SGHTS and YDEGEE. CDR3: CASSSSLYYSNQPQHF. The DNA of the CDR3 is TGTGCCAGCAGCTCTTCCCTCTACTATAGCAATCAGCCCCAGCATTTT.

The genes are TRBV27 and TRBJ2-7, with TRBD2 identical over 8 bases. CDR3 size: 17 residues. Germline V lookup: CDR1 MNHEY, CDR2 SMNVEV (reference sequence). The J segment lost 2 bases and the V segment lost 6 bases, leaving 15 bases of the junction unmatched. The CDR3: CASRSIVLGRDPYEQYF. In DNA, the CDR3 is TGTGCCAGCAGATCCATAGTCCTCGGGAGGGATCCCTACGAGCAGTACTTC.

The table lists this clonotype with many counts. This chain connects TRBV10-3 to TRBJ1-4, with no clear D. Trimming cost V 3 bases and J 8 bases, with 13 bases left between them. CDR1 and CDR2 from the germline V gene are ENHRY and SYGVKD. The CDR3 has 14 residues. CDR3 sequence (DNA): TGTGCCATCAGTGAAAGCGGGGTTGGGGAAAAACTGTTTTTT. Its protein product is CAISESGVGEKLFF.

The chain links TRBV4-2 to TRBJ2-5; 7 bases are a match to TRBD2. Germline CDR1 LGHNA, CDR2 YNFKEQ. This CDR3 comprises 16 residues. J was trimmed by 1 base and V by 4 bases; bases with no gene match: 9. DNA for the CDR3: TGTGCCAGCAGCCGAGGGACGGCTAGCGGCCAAGAGACCCAGTACTTC. Its protein product is CASSRGTASGQETQYF.

The chain has TRBV20-1 and TRBJ1-2; tentative D call: TRBD1 (5 bases). Germline-derived CDR1 and CDR2 are DFQATT and SNEGSKA (reference sequence). This CDR3 contains 15 residues. Trimming stripped 0 bases from V and 7 bases from J, with 18 bases between. CDR3 protein: CSAREEDIGIFGYTF. CDR3 DNA sequence: TGCAGTGCTAGAGAAGAGGACATTGGGATCTTTGGCTACACCTTC.

This clonotype was seen a handful of times. This chain uses TRBV7-8 with TRBJ2-5; the D gene is possibly TRBD2 (6 bases). Germline V gene sequence: CDR1 SGHVS, CDR2 FQNEAQ. Trimming shortened V by 7 bases and J by 1 base, and 13 bases separated the two germline ends. The CDR3 is 14 residues long. CDR3 sequence reads: CASNFRGGQETQYF. The DNA of the CDR3 is TGTGCCAGCAACTTCCGGGGAGGCCAAGAGACCCAGTACTTC.

This clonotype showed up many times. V is TRBV18 and J is TRBJ2-5; TRBD2 matches 7 bases. CDR1 and CDR2 from the germline V gene are KGHSH and LQKENI. The CDR3 is 14 residues long. With 3 bases clipped from V and 1 base from J, the junction kept 2 bases outside the gene matches. The CDR3 region has the DNA TGTGCCAGCTCACCGGCTAGCGGCCAAGAGACCCAGTACTTC. Translating it yields CASSPASGQETQYF.